Ten or more counts support the clone carrying this T cell receptor (beta chain). Antigen unknown. Time point indicated: newly diagnosed GD, antithyroid drugs for less than 3 months. PBMC-extracted RNA yielded the TCR library. V was trimmed by 6 bases and J by 2 bases, leaving 18 bases between them. This CDR3 comprises 16 residues. The germline CDR1 and CDR2 sequences are SNHLY and FYNNEI. The data derive from a study of regulatory T cells in long-lasting Graves disease. The study, taken as a whole, reports: Persistent Graves' patients showed a TCR diversity that was lower than that of newly diagnosed ones.

TCR beta libraries were built with iRepertoire HTBI primers and Arm-PCR of CDR3 regions. TCRdb re-called the multiplex PCR reads through MiXCR, storing one row per CDR3 protein. The data show 350,000 to 550,000 distinct CDR3 sequences, with about 15% seen just once and 16% held by the top ten. These same records also appear under a second study, on T cells in Graves' hyperthyroidism and ophthalmopathy. That source reports: Disease duration under 2 months; hyperthyroidism patients were aged 18 to 65. Patients with ophthalmopathy were separated from those with stable hyperthyroidism by a 13 V-J model.

Sequences were derived from peripheral blood mononuclear cells (PBMCs), sampled at new diagnosis, from a patient treated with antithyroid drugs. The gene calls are TRBV2 and TRBJ2-3; TRBD2 might be the D (6 bases). The clonotype was recovered from a woman aged 25 to 39 with Graves disease. The CDR3 DNA reads TGTGCCAGCAGATCCGTGGCTAGCGCTTCCACAGATACGCAGTATTTT. Translated: CASRSVASASTDTQYF.